The rows below give T cell receptor beta chains drawn from one sample of a study of T-cell memory formation after mild COVID-19. TCRdb analysed the 5' RACE reads with MiXCR anew, one entry per CDR3 protein. The sample consists of about 560,000 distinct CDR3 sequences, about 20% of them appearing once. The sequencing input was PBMCs or a T cell subset sorted from them (not recorded which). The origin of the receptors is an adult woman who had mild COVID-19 (a few samples of this study predate the infection). Cell type and time point are not known. The CDR3 runs from the conserved cysteine through the conserved F or W. A D gene is named only where the DNA matches it firmly. Some rows have no size entry. The others give once, few or many, or a class for an expanded clone.

few	-	TRBV6-6	TRBJ2-3	TGTGCCAGCAGTAAACTACAGGGTAGGGTGGCAGATACGCAGTATTTT	CASSKLQGRVADTQYF
-	TRBD1	TRBV7-2	TRBJ2-1	TGTGCCAGCTGTCTCCCGGGACAGGGAAACAATGAGCAGTTCTTC	CASCLPGQGNNEQFF
-	TRBD2	TRBV7-9	TRBJ2-5	TGTGCCAGCAGCTTGTCTAGCGGGGGCCAAGAGACCCAGTACTTC	CASSLSSGGQETQYF
-	TRBD2	TRBV4-2	TRBJ2-1	TGTGCCAGCAGCCAAGATGGGCTAGCGGGAGGCAATGAGCAGTTCTTC	CASSQDGLAGGNEQFF
few	-	TRBV27	TRBJ2-4	TGTGCCAGCAGTTCGCTCGGGCTCGGAGACATTCAGTACTTC	CASSSLGLGDIQYF
few	-	TRBV7-9	TRBJ2-1	TGTGCCAGCAGTTCTCGTTTCGGGAACAATGAGCAGTTCTTC	CASSSRFGNNEQFF
few	-	TRBV6-5	TRBJ2-1	TGTGCCAGCAGTTACTCAAGCCTCAATGAGCAGTTCTTC	CASSYSSLNEQFF
-	TRBD2	TRBV29-1	TRBJ2-1	TGCAGCGTTGCCGGACTAGCGGGAGTCAATGAGCAGTTCTTC	CSVAGLAGVNEQFF
many	-	TRBV6-2/TRBV6-3	TRBJ2-1	TGTGCCAGCAGTTACTCGAGCTCCTACAATGAGCAGTTCTTC	CASSYSSSYNEQFF
few	-	TRBV2	TRBJ1-5	TGTGCCAGCGTTCAATCGGGAAAAAACAATCAGCCCCAGCATTTT	CASVQSGKNNQPQHF
-	TRBD1	TRBV24-1	TRBJ2-1	TGTGCCACCAGTGATACTCGCTGGATAGACAGGGGGCCGTACAATGAGCAGTTCTTC	CATSDTRWIDRGPYNEQFF
-	-	TRBV29-1	TRBJ2-3	TGCAGCGTTCCCATAGGGGATACGCAGTATTTT	CSVPIGDTQYF
-	-	TRBV6-1	TRBJ2-2	TGTGCCAGCAGGGGAGGCTCCACCGGGGAGCTGTTTTTT	CASRGGSTGELFF
few	-	TRBV6-1	TRBJ2-7	TGTGCCAGCAGTGAATATATGGGACTTTACGAGCAGTACTTC	CASSEYMGLYEQYF
-	TRBD1	TRBV7-6	TRBJ2-5	TGTGCCAGCAGCTGGTTTCGAGGACAGGAGGAGACCCAGTACTTC	CASSWFRGQEETQYF
few	-	TRBV18	TRBJ2-1	TGTGCCAGCTCACCATTGGACAGTCTCCGTGAGCAGTTCTTC	CASSPLDSLREQFF